This entry is about one T cell receptor beta chain. The antigen remains undetermined. This record belongs to a study of T cells expressing NK-cell markers. Across the study: Researchers got TCR beta repertoires out of sorted CD3+CD56+NKG2C+, CD3+CD56+NKG2C- and CD3+CD56-NKG2C+ T cells. One of eight sequenced donors was HCMV-seronegative; the other seven were seropositive. Broader study findings: In several donors, dominant clonotypes made up 28.3-60.1% of CD3+CD56-NKG2C+ cells.

Generation of TCR beta cDNA was performed by 5'RACE template switching incorporating UMIs. TCRdb re-called the 5' RACE reads and catalogs CDR3 proteins one per entry, DNA excluded. This table lists 300,000 to 450,000 distinct CDR3 sequences. The germline CDR1 and CDR2 sequences are MNHEY and SVGAGI. This CDR3 region has 13 residues. The TCR originated in a man aged 18-75 years in good health. The chain carries TRBV6-5 and TRBJ2-7; there is no DNA to check the TCRdb D call of TRBD1. The sample consisted of blood T cells: a sorted CD56 or NKG2C T cell subset, CD4+ or CD8+ T cells, or bulk PBMC T cells (not recorded which). The CDR3 is CASSYTDRGLRYF.